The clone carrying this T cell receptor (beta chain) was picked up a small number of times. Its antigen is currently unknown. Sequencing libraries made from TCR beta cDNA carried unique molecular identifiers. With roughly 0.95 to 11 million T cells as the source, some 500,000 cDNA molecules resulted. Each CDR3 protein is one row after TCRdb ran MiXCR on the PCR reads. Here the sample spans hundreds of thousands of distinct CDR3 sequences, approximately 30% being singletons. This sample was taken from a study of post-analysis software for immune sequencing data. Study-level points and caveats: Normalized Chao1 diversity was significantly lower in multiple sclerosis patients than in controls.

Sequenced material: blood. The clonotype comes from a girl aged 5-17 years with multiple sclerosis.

CDR3 bases: TGTGCCAGCAGCCAAGAATGGGGGACCACGAGGGCAATTGATACGCAGTATTTT. It translates to CASSQEWGTTRAIDTQYF. This chain uses TRBV3-1 with TRBJ2-3; D possibly matches TRBD1 or TRBD2 (5 bases each). The CDR3 loop spans 18 amino acids. Trimming removed 0 bases from V and 6 bases from J, with 22 bases in between. Germline V CDR1 and CDR2: LGHDT, YNNKEL (reference sequence).